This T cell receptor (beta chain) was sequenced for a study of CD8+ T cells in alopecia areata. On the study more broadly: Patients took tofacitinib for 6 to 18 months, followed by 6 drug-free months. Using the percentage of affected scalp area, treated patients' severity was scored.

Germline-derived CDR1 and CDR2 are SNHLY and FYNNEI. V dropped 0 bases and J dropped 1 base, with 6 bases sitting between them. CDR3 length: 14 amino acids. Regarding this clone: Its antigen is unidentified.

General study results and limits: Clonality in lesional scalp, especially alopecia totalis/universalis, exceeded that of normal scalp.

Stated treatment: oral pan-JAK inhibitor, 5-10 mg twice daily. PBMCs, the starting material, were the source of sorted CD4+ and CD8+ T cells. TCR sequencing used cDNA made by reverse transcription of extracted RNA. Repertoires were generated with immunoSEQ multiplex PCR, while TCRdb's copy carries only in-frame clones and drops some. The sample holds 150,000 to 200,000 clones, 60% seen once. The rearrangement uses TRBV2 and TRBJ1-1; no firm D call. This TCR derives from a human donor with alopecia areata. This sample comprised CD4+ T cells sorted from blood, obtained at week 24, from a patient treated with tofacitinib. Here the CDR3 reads CASSEAFGNTEAFF. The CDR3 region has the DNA TGTGCCAGCAGTGAAGCGTTCGGGAACACTGAAGCTTTCTTT.